The 22 T cell receptor beta chains below come from one sample, sequenced in a study of T cell repertoires in cytomegalovirus infection (dated by TCRdb to the late 2010s). Sequenced on an Illumina HiSeq 1500. Through fastp at Q25 and MiXCR, TCRdb rebuilt clones from the public reads, retaining in-frame beta chains. Each entry is one CDR3 protein sequence, shown with its most common DNA and genes. This sample is represented by 250,000 to 300,000 distinct CDR3 sequences; over 20% of them were singletons. The top ten clones comprise approximately 15% of the sample. Sequences were obtained from PBMCs. All receptors derive from a human donor in good health (CMV status not recorded). Some clones in this sample may be carry-over from other donors' samples.

This clonotype has only a few counts. This chain connects TRBV5-6 to TRBJ1-5, with a possible D match to TRBD1 (5 bases). Germline assignment: CDR1 SGHDT and CDR2 YYEEEE. The CDR3 loop spans 14 amino acids. V lost 0 bases and J 6 bases, leaving 10 bases between the germline ends. Here the CDR3 reads CASSLGGAVQPQHF. The CDR3 region has the DNA TGTGCCAGCAGCTTGGGTGGGGCGGTTCAGCCCCAGCATTTT.

A few counts support this clonotype. The chain links TRBV7-2 to TRBJ2-1, with D perhaps matching TRBD2 (6 bases). V shed 1 base and J shed 13 bases, with 14 bases lying between them. The CDR3 consists of 13 residues. CDR1 SGHTA and CDR2 FQGNSA come from the germline V gene. The chain's CDR3 is CASSLDRTGTQFF. The CDR3 DNA is TGTGCCAGCAGCTTAGACAGGACCGGGACTCAGTTCTTC.

This clonotype was observed a few times. The chain recombines TRBV7-2 with TRBJ2-7, with D tentatively TRBD2 (5 bases). V was pared by 3 bases and J by 2 bases, with 14 bases between. Germline V gene sequence: CDR1 SGHTA, CDR2 FQGNSA. This CDR3 has 15 amino acids. The CDR3 coding sequence is TGTGCCAGCAGCTTTCGGGGTATGCTGCCCTACGAGCAGTACTTC. Its translation is CASSFRGMLPYEQYF.

The rearrangement uses TRBV5-6 and TRBJ2-7; 11 positions match TRBD2. The V gene end was trimmed by 4 bases and the J gene end by 0 bases; junction bases not matched to a gene: 6. The CDR3 contains 16 residues. Germline V gene sequence: CDR1 SGHDT, CDR2 YYEEEE. DNA for the CDR3: TGTGCCAGCAGCCCGGGACTAGCGGTTGACTCCTACGAGCAGTACTTC. Its translation is CASSPGLAVDSYEQYF.

In its sample, this clonotype was seen many times. The gene calls are TRBV5-4 and TRBJ2-3; TRBD2 matches at 12 bases. CDR1 and CDR2 from the germline V gene are SGHNT and YYREEE (reference sequence). This CDR3 spans 16 amino acids. V lost 5 bases to trimming and J lost 3 bases; unmatched junction nucleotides: 7. CDR3 nucleotide sequence: TGTGCCAGCAGACTTGGACTAGCGGGACTTACAGATACGCAGTATTTT. It encodes CASRLGLAGLTDTQYF. Based on the CDR3 plus reference TRBV5-4 and TRBJ2-3, the full variable domain is ETGVTQSPTHLIKTRGQQVTLRCSSQSGHNTVSWYQQALGQGPQFIFQYYREEENGRGNFPPRFSGLQFPNYSSELNVNALELDDSALYLCASRLGLAGLTDTQYFGPGTRLTVL.

The chain couples TRBV20-1 to TRBJ2-3; D gene unclear. This CDR3 region has 13 residues. Germline CDR1 and CDR2: DFQATT and SNEGSKA (reference sequence). V dropped 2 bases and J dropped 0 bases, with 6 bases sitting between them. The CDR3 reads CSARKGSTDTQYF. CDR3 DNA: TGCAGTGCTAGAAAAGGCAGCACAGATACGCAGTATTTT.

The V gene is TRBV20-1, the J gene TRBJ1-4; 7 bases line up with TRBD1. CDR1 and CDR2 from the germline V gene are DFQATT and SNEGSKA (reference sequence). J was trimmed by 7 bases and V by 1 base; bases with no gene match: 12. The CDR3 extends over 16 amino acids. The CDR3 DNA sequence: TGCAGTGCTAGAGTTCACGGACAGGACCTTAGTGAAAAACTGTTTTTT. As protein: CSARVHGQDLSEKLFF.

This clonotype appeared a few times. The V and J genes are TRBV29-1 and TRBJ2-7; maybe TRBD1 (6 bases). V lost 4 bases to trimming and J lost 3 bases, with 10 bases between them. Germline V gene lookup returns CDR1 SQVTM and CDR2 ANQGSEA. The CDR3 totals 12 residues. Here the CDR3 reads CSVAGTIYEQYF. The CDR3 DNA reads as TGCAGCGTTGCCGGGACAATCTACGAGCAGTACTTC.

The chain employs TRBV28 and TRBJ1-4, with 9 bases matching TRBD1. With V trimmed by 5 bases and J by 7 bases, 5 bases remained unmatched. CDR1 and CDR2 (germline): MDHEN, SYDVKM. The CDR3 is made up of 14 amino acids. The CDR3 coding sequence is TGTGCCAGCAGTATTACAGGGGGCGGTGAAAAACTGTTTTTT. This codes for CASSITGGGEKLFF.

The rearrangement links TRBV13 to TRBJ2-4, with TRBD1 matching 8 bases. CDR3 size: 16 residues. With V trimmed by 5 bases and J by 0 bases, 6 bases remained unmatched. Per the germline V gene, CDR1 is PRHDT and CDR2 is FYEKMQ (reference sequence). In DNA, the CDR3 is TGTGCCAGCAGCCCCCTGACAGGGGAAGCCAAAAACATTCAGTACTTC. Its translation: CASSPLTGEAKNIQYF. The full variable domain, in which reference TRBV13 and TRBJ2-4 provide the parts outside the CDR3, is AAGVIQSPRHLIKEKRETATLKCYPIPRHDTVYWYQQGPGQDPQFLISFYEKMQSDKGSIPDRFSAQQFSDYHSELNMSSLELGDSALYFCASSPLTGEAKNIQYFGAGTRLSVL.

This chain joins TRBV12-3 or TRBV12-4 and TRBJ1-5; D is ambiguous. Trimming removed 8 bases from V and 0 bases from J, with 14 bases in between. The CDR3 sequence is 15 residues long. The CDR3 DNA follows: TGTGCCAGCGGTAAAAGAGAGTATAGCAATCAGCCCCAGCATTTT. Translating it yields CASGKREYSNQPQHF.

This clonotype showed up many times. Here the CDR3 DNA reads TGTGCCAGCAGCTTACTCCAGGGAGGATCCGGGGAGCTGTTTTTT. This gives the protein CASSLLQGGSGELFF. The chain joins TRBV7-8 to TRBJ2-2; D may be TRBD2 (6 bases). V was cut by 2 bases and J by 6 bases, with 13 bases left in between. The germline V gene encodes CDR1 SGHVS and CDR2 FQNEAQ. The CDR3 loop spans 15 amino acids.

The V call is TRBV6-2 or TRBV6-3, the J call TRBJ2-7; no reliable D call. Germline assignment: CDR1 MNHEY and CDR2 SVGEGT. V was cut by 6 bases and J by 4 bases, with 16 bases left in between. The CDR3 spans 14 residues. CDR3 in DNA: TGTGCCAGCAGCCAGACTTGGGATCGATACGAGCAGTACTTC. Amino acids: CASSQTWDRYEQYF.

This clonotype was seen a few times. This rearrangement joins TRBV20-1 to TRBJ2-1; D unclear. The ends were cut back, 5 bases at V and 0 bases at J, with 11 bases in the middle. Germline V CDR1 and CDR2: DFQATT, SNEGSKA (reference sequence). The CDR3 is 14 residues long. The CDR3 sequence: CSARSPSSYNEQFF. The CDR3, as DNA: TGCAGTGCTCGGAGCCCGAGCTCCTACAATGAGCAGTTCTTC.

Ten or more counts support this clonotype. The chain is built from TRBV7-2 and TRBJ2-1; TRBD2 matches 7 bases. CDR3 length: 15 amino acids. CDR1 and CDR2 from the germline V gene are SGHTA and FQGNSA. The ends lost 3 bases at V and 8 bases at J; junction bases unmatched: 10. The CDR3 reads CASSLRDYPKDEQFF. For the CDR3, the DNA is TGTGCCAGCAGCTTGAGGGACTACCCTAAGGATGAGCAGTTCTTC. Full variable domain (outside the CDR3, taken from reference TRBV7-2 and TRBJ2-1): GAGVSQSPSNKVTEKGKDVELRCDPISGHTALYWYRQSLGQGLEFLIYFQGNSAPDKSGLPSDRFSAERTGGSVSTLTIQRTQQEDSAVYLCASSLRDYPKDEQFFGPGTRLTVL.

This clonotype was counted a few times. This chain uses TRBV20-1 with TRBJ2-4; D gene ambiguous. The CDR3 runs 12 residues. Germline assignment: CDR1 DFQATT and CDR2 SNEGSKA (reference sequence). V lost 6 bases and J 2 bases, leaving 8 bases between the germline ends. The CDR3 reads CSATVTKNIQYF. DNA of the CDR3: TGCAGTGCCACGGTCACCAAAAACATTCAGTACTTC.

This clonotype was recorded at least ten times. The chain is built from TRBV6-1 and TRBJ2-2; TRBD2 aligns across 12 bases. CDR1 and CDR2 from the germline V gene are MNHNS and SASEGT. The CDR3 spans 15 residues. V shed 10 bases and J 6 bases; nucleotides not matched to a gene: 9. The CDR3: CATYRLAGAPGELFF. The CDR3 coding sequence is TGTGCCACCTATCGACTAGCGGGAGCCCCCGGGGAGCTGTTTTTT.

This chain joins TRBV5-4 and TRBJ2-1, with D maybe TRBD2 (5 bases). The CDR3 is 15 residues long. Germline-derived CDR1 and CDR2 are SGHNT and YYREEE (reference sequence). V lost 4 bases and J lost 4, with 15 bases in between. The chain's CDR3 is CASSGEQDSYNEQFF. The CDR3 DNA sequence: TGTGCCAGCAGCGGAGAGCAGGACTCGTACAATGAGCAGTTCTTC. Filled out from reference TRBV5-4 and TRBJ2-1, the complete variable domain reads ETGVTQSPTHLIKTRGQQVTLRCSSQSGHNTVSWYQQALGQGPQFIFQYYREEENGRGNFPPRFSGLQFPNYSSELNVNALELDDSALYLCASSGEQDSYNEQFFGPGTRLTVL.

The gene calls are TRBV28 and TRBJ2-1; D is possibly TRBD1 (5 bases). Looked up from germline, CDR1 is MDHEN and CDR2 is SYDVKM. V was trimmed by 6 bases and J by 6 bases, leaving 9 bases between them. This CDR3 contains 12 residues. The CDR3 bases are TGTGCCAGCAGGACAGCAATCAATGAGCAGTTCTTC. Its protein product is CASRTAINEQFF.

The CDR3 nucleotides are TGTGCCAGCAGCCCGCCGCCTGGGGCCAACGTCCTGACTTTC. Translation: CASSPPPGANVLTF. The rearrangement uses TRBV7-9 and TRBJ2-6; D not resolved. This CDR3 is built from 14 residues. Trimming shortened V by 5 bases and J by 2 bases, and 7 bases separated the two germline ends. Germline CDR1 reads SEHNR; CDR2 reads FQNEAQ (reference sequence).

This clonotype has just a few counts. V usage is TRBV5-6 and J usage is TRBJ2-1; TRBD2 matches at 13 bases. From germline, CDR1 is SGHDT and CDR2 YYEEEE. The CDR3 spans 15 residues. Unmatched junction bases numbered 6, after V lost 2 bases and J lost 10 bases. DNA of the CDR3: TGTGCCAGCAGCTTCGGACTAGCGGGGGTGCGCGAGCAGTTCTTC. Translating it yields CASSFGLAGVREQFF.

J is TRBJ1-1 and V is TRBV2, with 8 bases aligning to TRBD1. This CDR3 spans 14 amino acids. V lost 5 bases to trimming and J lost 4 bases; unmatched junction nucleotides: 6. Germline-derived CDR1 and CDR2 are SNHLY and FYNNEI. The CDR3 DNA is TGTGCCAGCAGTTACCAGGGGGCAGCCACTGAAGCTTTCTTT. Encoded protein: CASSYQGAATEAFF.